The 13 T cell receptor beta chains reported below all come from one sample, sequenced in a study of metastatic and nonmetastatic thyroid tumors. Patients were all untreated before their thyroid surgery. Using MiXCR, TCRdb reanalyzed the PCR reads. This sample has roughly 70,000 clones; 15% to 20% occur once, and the top ten carry 9.5% to 15%. What was sequenced was blood. The receptors shown here come from a female donor with papillary thyroid cancer or a benign thyroid nodule (not recorded which). Some clones in this sample may be carry-over from other donors' samples.

This clone has only a few counts. With a much larger clone just one base away, this may be a read error. Other DNA sequences within the sample encode an identical CDR3. V is TRBV10-3 and J is TRBJ1-1, with a tentative D call TRBD1 (5 bases). The length of the CDR3 is 13 residues. Germline CDR1 is ENHRY and CDR2 is SYGVKD. Deletions cut 0 bases from V and 5 bases from J, with 7 bases between. The CDR3 protein is CAISESGGTEAFF. For the CDR3, the DNA is TGTGCCATCAGTGAGTCCGGGGGAACTGAAGCTTTCTTT.

This clone was picked up a small number of times. This rearrangement joins TRBV28 to TRBJ1-2; D ambiguous. Germline values: CDR1 MDHEN, CDR2 SYDVKM. V dropped 6 bases and J dropped 4 bases, with 9 bases sitting between them. The CDR3 consists of 12 residues. The CDR3 DNA is TGTGCCAGCAGGGACTGGACCTATGGCTACACCTTC. It yields the protein CASRDWTYGYTF.

This clone has ten or more counts. This sequence joins TRBV27 and TRBJ1-6; 8 bases line up with TRBD1. V shed 3 bases and J 7 bases; nucleotides not matched to a gene: 2. The CDR3 sequence is 14 residues long. Germline V lookup: CDR1 MNHEY, CDR2 SMNVEV (reference sequence). CDR3 amino acids: CASSLTGVNSPLHF. Here the CDR3 DNA reads TGTGCCAGCAGTTTGACAGGGGTGAATTCACCCCTCCACTTT.

At least ten counts were recorded for this clone. The rearrangement links TRBV28 to TRBJ1-1; perhaps TRBD1 as D (6 bases). The CDR3 covers 11 residues. Germline CDR1 reads MDHEN; CDR2 reads SYDVKM. Trimming left V 9 bases short and J 9 bases short, with 14 bases between. CDR3 residues: CARIRGSKAFF. The CDR3 region has the DNA TGTGCCAGGATCAGGGGTTCGAAAGCTTTCTTT.

With regard to this clone: At one of its ends the junction is not consistent with the germline gene, which may arise from a read error. The chain has TRBV27 and TRBJ1-2, with D maybe TRBD1 (6 bases). Germline V CDR1 and CDR2: MNHEY, SMNVEV (reference sequence). This CDR3 spans 14 amino acids. The CDR3 DNA sequence: TGTGCCAACAGTTTTAGTGAGGGGGACTATGGCTACACCTTC. This encodes CANSFSEGDYGYTF.

The CDR3 coding sequence is TGTGCCAGCAGTGAATCAGAGGGAAAGACCCTCCACTTT. This codes for CASSESEGKTLHF. The chain is built from TRBV6-1 and TRBJ1-6, with D hard to call. This CDR3 comprises 13 residues. V lost 2 bases and J lost 14, with 13 bases in between. The germline V gene encodes CDR1 MNHNS and CDR2 SASEGT.

The chain has TRBV19 and TRBJ2-3; 7 bases line up with TRBD1. V lost 7 bases, J lost 0 bases, and 10 bases stayed unmatched. Per the germline V gene, CDR1 is LNHDA and CDR2 is SQIVND (reference sequence). The CDR3 runs to 16 residues. The CDR3 loop reads CASTDWDSHSTDTQYF. CDR3 coding DNA: TGTGCCAGTACTGACTGGGACAGCCATAGCACAGATACGCAGTATTTT.

Ten or more counts support this clone. The chain links TRBV24-1 to TRBJ2-3, with D unresolved. Trimming left V 7 bases short and J 3 bases short, with 13 bases between. Germline V gene data show CDR1 as KGHDR and CDR2 as SFDVKD. The CDR3 contains 14 residues. DNA of the CDR3: TGTGCCACCAGCTGGGGAACACAGACAGATACGCAGTATTTT. Its protein product is CATSWGTQTDTQYF.

This clone occurred many times. V gene TRBV19 combines with J gene TRBJ2-3, with 8 bases identical to TRBD1. CDR3 length equals 15 residues. Germline CDR1 LNHDA, CDR2 SQIVND (reference sequence). Trimming cost V 9 bases and J 2 bases; bases outside gene matches: 10. CDR3 sequence reads: CASRKNRGNTDTQYF. Written as DNA, the CDR3 is TGTGCCAGCAGAAAAAACAGGGGGAACACAGATACGCAGTATTTT.

This clone was detected ten times or more. CDR3 in DNA: TGTGCCAGCAGCGGTACCACCGGGACTAGCGGGACAGGGTCCTACAATGAGCAGTTCTTC. Protein sequence: CASSGTTGTSGTGSYNEQFF. V usage is TRBV3-1 and J usage is TRBJ2-1; TRBD2 matches at 13 bases. Unmatched junction bases numbered 14, after V lost 5 bases and J lost 1 base. The V gene's germline CDR1 is LGHDT and CDR2 YNNKEL (reference sequence). This CDR3 comprises 20 residues.

This clone was recorded at least ten times. The rearrangement uses TRBV7-8 and TRBJ1-2; D gene uncertain. CDR3 length: 13 amino acids. The V end lost 3 bases, the J end lost 5 bases, and 10 bases lay between the germline ends. CDR1 and CDR2 (germline): SGHVS, FQNEAQ. CDR3 in amino acids: CASSFGSEYGYTF. The CDR3 DNA reads as TGTGCCAGCAGCTTCGGCAGCGAATATGGCTACACCTTC.

This clone was detected many times. The V and J genes are TRBV28 and TRBJ1-4, with D uncertain. Trimming removed 6 bases from V and 5 bases from J, with 13 bases in between. The CDR3 is 14 amino acids. Per the germline V gene, CDR1 is MDHEN and CDR2 is SYDVKM. CDR3 sequence: CASRPPGGNEKLFF. The CDR3 coding sequence is TGTGCCAGCAGGCCCCCAGGTGGAAATGAAAAACTGTTTTTT.

This sequence joins TRBV19 and TRBJ2-2; 9 bases fit TRBD1. This CDR3 is 18 amino acids long. V shed 1 base and J 1 base; nucleotides not matched to a gene: 7. Germline V gene lookup returns CDR1 LNHDA and CDR2 SQIVND (reference sequence). CDR3 in amino acids: CASSIVRPGQGNTGELFF. The CDR3 DNA sequence: TGTGCCAGTAGTATAGTTAGACCGGGACAGGGGAACACCGGGGAGCTGTTTTTT.